The clone carrying this TCR beta chain was observed many times. MiXCR, run by TCRdb on the 5' RACE reads, gives a single entry per CDR3 protein. The top ten clones hold about 12% of a sample with some 790,000 distinct CDR3 sequences, 15% to 20% of them seen once. The data are from a study of identical twins. The trim removed 6 bases at V and 7 bases at J, leaving 3 bases unmatched. Germline V gene lookup returns CDR1 DFQATT and CDR2 SNEGSKA (reference sequence). The CDR3 has 11 residues. Another study also made use of these data, one on T cells expressing NK-cell markers. From that report: Similarly, these clonotypes led the CD3+CD56-NKG2C+ fraction as well in several donors.

The sequence came from a woman younger than 30 in good health. The chain combines TRBV20-1 with TRBJ2-1; 7 bases align to TRBD1. Sequencing was carried out using PBMCs. CDR3 sequence (DNA): TGCAGTGCAAGGGGACAGAATGAGCAGTTCTTC. This sequence encodes CSARGQNEQFF.